This record looks at one T cell receptor (beta chain) sequence and its context. The length of the CDR3 is 15 residues. Germline CDR1 is LNHDA and CDR2 is SQIVND (reference sequence). V dropped 3 bases and J dropped 4; count of bases not matched to a gene: 3. The sample is drawn from a study of T cell changes during pregnancy in multiple sclerosis. Repertoires were generated with immunoSEQ multiplex PCR, while TCRdb's copy carries only in-frame clones and drops some. The repertoire includes roughly 30,000 clones, roughly 90% of them detected once, and about 0.58% sits in the top ten. Sequenced here: CD4+ T cells from peripheral blood mononuclear cells, sampled in the first trimester of pregnancy. The chain joins TRBV19 to TRBJ2-1, with 10 bases identical to TRBD2. This sequence was found in a female donor in good health, enrolled as a control in a pregnancy study. This CDR3 is CASSMASGSYNEQFF. CDR3 DNA sequence: TGTGCCAGTAGTATGGCTAGCGGGAGTTACAATGAGCAGTTCTTC. Together with reference TRBV19 and TRBJ2-1, the CDR3 gives the full variable domain: DGGITQSPKYLFRKEGQNVTLSCEQNLNHDAMYWYRQDPGQGLRLIYYSQIVNDFQKGDIAEGYSVSREKKESFPLTVTSAQKNPTAFYLCASSMASGSYNEQFFGPGTRLTVL.